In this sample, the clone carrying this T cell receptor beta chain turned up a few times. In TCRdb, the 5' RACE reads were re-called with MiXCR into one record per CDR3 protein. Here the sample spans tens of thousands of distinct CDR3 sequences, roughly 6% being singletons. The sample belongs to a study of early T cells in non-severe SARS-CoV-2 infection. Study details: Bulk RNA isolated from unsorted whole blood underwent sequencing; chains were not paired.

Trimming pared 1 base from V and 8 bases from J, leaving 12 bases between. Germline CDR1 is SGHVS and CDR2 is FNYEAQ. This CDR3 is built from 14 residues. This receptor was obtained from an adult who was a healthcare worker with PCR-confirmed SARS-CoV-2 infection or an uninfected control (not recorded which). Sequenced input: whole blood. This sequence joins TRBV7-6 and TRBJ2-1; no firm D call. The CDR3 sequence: CASSLGPIVDEQFF. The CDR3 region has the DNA TGTGCCAGCAGCTTAGGTCCTATCGTGGATGAGCAGTTCTTC. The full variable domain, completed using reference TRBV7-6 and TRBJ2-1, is GAGVSQSPRYKVTKRGQDVALRCDPISGHVSLYWYRQALGQGPEFLTYFNYEAQQDKSGLPNDRFSAERPEGSISTLTIQRTEQRDSAMYRCASSLGPIVDEQFFGPGTRLTVL.